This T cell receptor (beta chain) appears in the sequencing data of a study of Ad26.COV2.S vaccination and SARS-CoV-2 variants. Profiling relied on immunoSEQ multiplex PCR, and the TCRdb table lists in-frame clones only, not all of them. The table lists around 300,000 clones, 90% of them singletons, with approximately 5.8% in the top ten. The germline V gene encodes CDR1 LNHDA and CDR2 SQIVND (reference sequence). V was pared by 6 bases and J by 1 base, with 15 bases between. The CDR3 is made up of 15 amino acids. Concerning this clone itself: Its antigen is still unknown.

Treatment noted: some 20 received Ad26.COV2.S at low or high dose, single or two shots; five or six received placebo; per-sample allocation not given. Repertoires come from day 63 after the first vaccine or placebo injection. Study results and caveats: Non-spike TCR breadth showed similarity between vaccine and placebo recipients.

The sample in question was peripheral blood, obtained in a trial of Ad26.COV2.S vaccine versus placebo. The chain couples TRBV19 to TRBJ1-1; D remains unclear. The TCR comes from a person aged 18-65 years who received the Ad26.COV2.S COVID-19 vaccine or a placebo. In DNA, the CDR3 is TGTGCCAGTAGAAGAGATCAGGCGGGGAACACTGAAGCTTTCTTT. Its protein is CASRRDQAGNTEAFF.